Below are 13 T cell receptor beta chains sequenced from a single sample in a study of a mutant IDH1 vaccine in newly diagnosed glioma. The assay was immunoSEQ multiplex PCR, and TCRdb's table has in-frame clones only and misses some. The sample has some 64,000 clones, 75% to 85% seen once. Their cognate antigens are unknown. Noted time point: week 11, during vaccination. The study gave 300 ug of mutant IDH1 20-mer peptide per vaccine dose, with topical imiquimod. This sample comprised PBMCs, obtained from a glioma patient whose treatment included an IDH1 peptide vaccine. The receptors here all came from a man aged 50-60 years with glioma.

The chain carries TRBV30 and TRBJ1-5; TRBD1 agrees at 8 bases. The J segment lost 5 bases and the V segment lost 2 bases, leaving 11 bases of the junction unmatched. This CDR3 region has 16 residues. The germline gives CDR1 GTSNPN, CDR2 SVGIG (reference sequence). CDR3 coding DNA: TGTGCCTGGAGTCCGAGACTGGACAGGGACTATCAGCCCCAGCATTTT. Translated, it gives CAWSPRLDRDYQPQHF.

This chain links TRBV28 with TRBJ1-2; 7 nucleotides align to TRBD1. CDR1 and CDR2 from the germline V gene are MDHEN and SYDVKM. Trimming at V came to 2 bases and at J to 4 bases, leaving 16 bases not matched to a gene. The CDR3 consists of 18 residues. The CDR3 sequence: CASSLPLYDRARAYGYTF. CDR3 in DNA: TGTGCCAGCAGTTTACCCCTGTATGACAGGGCGAGGGCCTATGGCTACACCTTC.

This sequence joins TRBV9 and TRBJ2-7, with 8 bases identical to TRBD1. CDR3 length equals 14 residues. From germline, CDR1 is SGDLS and CDR2 YYNGEE. V was pared by 4 bases and J by 6 bases, with 9 bases of the junction left unmatched. As DNA, the CDR3 is TGTGCCAGCAGCAACGGACAGGGAGGAAGCGAGCAGTACTTC. Translating gives CASSNGQGGSEQYF.

This rearrangement joins TRBV10-3 to TRBJ2-2; 10 bases match TRBD1. The CDR3 is 16 amino acids. Germline lookup yields CDR1 ENHRY and CDR2 SYGVKD. V dropped 4 bases and J dropped 5; count of bases not matched to a gene: 7. The DNA of the CDR3 is TGTGCCATCAGTGTCCGGGGGACAGGGGATACCGGGGAGCTGTTTTTT. Translating gives CAISVRGTGDTGELFF.

The chain employs TRBV6-4 and TRBJ1-1; D unresolved. This CDR3 has 11 residues. V was pared by 8 bases and J by 13 bases, with 17 bases between. In germline, CDR1 is MRHNA, CDR2 SNTAGT. CDR3 nucleotide sequence: TGTGCCAGCCCGATGGCTCCCGACGTTTTCTTT. As protein: CASPMAPDVFF.

The chain employs TRBV7-2 and TRBJ1-5, with a tentative D call TRBD1 (6 bases). The germline gives CDR1 SGHTA, CDR2 FQGNSA. The V end was cut by 1 base, the J end by 7 bases, with 20 bases between. This CDR3 spans 17 amino acids. The CDR3 protein is CASSLGGGQQGNQPQHF. CDR3 bases: TGTGCCAGCAGCTTAGGGGGTGGACAGCAGGGTAACCAGCCCCAGCATTTT.

The chain combines TRBV4-1 with TRBJ2-1; the D gene is possibly TRBD1 (5 bases). CDR3 length: 13 residues. V shed 1 base and J shed 9 bases, with 10 bases lying between them. The V gene's germline CDR1 is MGHRA and CDR2 YSYEKL. The CDR3 coding sequence is TGCGCCAGCAGCCAAGGGTTAAGGGGTGAGCAGTTCTTC. Translating it yields CASSQGLRGEQFF.

The chain joins TRBV7-9 to TRBJ2-7; 7 positions agree with TRBD1. Per the germline V gene, CDR1 is SEHNR and CDR2 is FQNEAQ (reference sequence). The CDR3 spans 13 residues. The V and J ends lost 3 bases and 3 bases, in that order; junction bases with no gene match: 2. CDR3 bases: TGTGCCAGCAGCTTGGGACAGTTCTACGAGCAGTACTTC. Protein product: CASSLGQFYEQYF.

The chain carries TRBV6-1 and TRBJ2-1; D gene uncertain. CDR3 length equals 13 residues. Between the trimmed V and J ends, which lost 6 bases and 0 bases, there was a span of 6 bases. Germline V gene data show CDR1 as MNHNS and CDR2 as SASEGT. The CDR3 region is CASRPSSYNEQFF. In DNA form, the CDR3 reads TGTGCCAGCAGACCGAGCTCCTACAATGAGCAGTTCTTC.

This clone was observed once. V and J are TRBV27 and TRBJ1-2; TRBD1 agrees at 12 bases. The length of the CDR3 is 17 residues. Trimming removed 6 bases from V and 2 bases from J; junction bases left unmatched: 10. Germline V gives CDR1 MNHEY, CDR2 SMNVEV (reference sequence). CDR3 nucleotides: TGTGCCAGCAGCCCTCGGGACAGGGGGCGCGAAAACTATGGCTACACCTTC. As protein: CASSPRDRGRENYGYTF.

This chain joins TRBV5-5 and TRBJ1-5, with a tentative D call TRBD1 (6 bases). V was cut by 0 bases and J by 3 bases, with 19 bases left in between. The V gene's germline CDR1 is SGHKS and CDR2 YYEKEE (reference sequence). The CDR3 runs to 18 residues. Here the CDR3 reads CASSLGQVRRIDNQPQHF. In nucleotides, the CDR3 is TGTGCCAGCAGCTTGGGACAGGTCCGAAGGATTGACAATCAGCCCCAGCATTTT.

The V and J genes are TRBV5-8 and TRBJ2-7; D unclear. Germline lookup yields CDR1 SGHTS and CDR2 YDEGEE. Trimming removed 3 bases from V and 4 bases from J, with 8 bases in between. The CDR3 extends over 12 amino acids. CDR3 nucleotide sequence: TGTGCCAGCAGCTACTACGGTTACGAGCAGTACTTC. This codes for CASSYYGYEQYF. Drawing the rest from reference TRBV5-8 and TRBJ2-7, the complete variable domain is EAGVTQSPTHLIKTRGQQATLRCSPISGHTSVYWYQQALGLGLQFLLWYDEGEERNRGNFPPRFSGRQFPNYSSELNVNALELEDSALYLCASSYYGYEQYFGPGTRLTVT.

This sequence joins TRBV5-1 and TRBJ2-1, with no clear D. This CDR3 region has 15 residues. CDR1 SGHRS and CDR2 YFSETQ come from the germline V gene. Trimming stripped 2 bases from V and 0 bases from J, with 9 bases between. The CDR3 DNA reads as TGCGCCAGCAGCTTCAGGCGACCCTCCTACAATGAGCAGTTCTTC. Its protein is CASSFRRPSYNEQFF.